This T cell receptor beta chain was retrieved from a study of T cells in Graves' hyperthyroidism and ophthalmopathy. Fresh 10 ml peripheral blood yielded PBMCs. This CDR3 is built from 15 residues. V lost 3 bases and J lost 6, with 15 bases in between. Germline CDR1 is MNHNS and CDR2 is SASEGT. Regarding the study as a whole: In the blood, most expanded thyroid clonotypes above 0.001 appeared as well.

Concerning this clonotype: Its antigen is undetermined.

TCR beta CDR3 regions were amplified from RNA transcripts. TCR CDR3 regions were first amplified by RT-PCR with HTBI primers. TCRdb reanalysed the multiplex PCR reads using MiXCR and keeps one entry per CDR3 protein. Found here are hundreds of thousands of distinct CDR3 sequences, approximately 15% of them singletons; the top ten hold roughly 3%. Sample: blood. This chain uses TRBV6-1 with TRBJ2-1; D unclear. This TCR came from a woman aged 40-49 years with Graves' ophthalmopathy. CDR3 loop: CASSDPGGFFNEQFF. CDR3 coding DNA: TGTGCCAGCAGTGACCCGGGCGGCTTTTTCAATGAGCAGTTCTTC.